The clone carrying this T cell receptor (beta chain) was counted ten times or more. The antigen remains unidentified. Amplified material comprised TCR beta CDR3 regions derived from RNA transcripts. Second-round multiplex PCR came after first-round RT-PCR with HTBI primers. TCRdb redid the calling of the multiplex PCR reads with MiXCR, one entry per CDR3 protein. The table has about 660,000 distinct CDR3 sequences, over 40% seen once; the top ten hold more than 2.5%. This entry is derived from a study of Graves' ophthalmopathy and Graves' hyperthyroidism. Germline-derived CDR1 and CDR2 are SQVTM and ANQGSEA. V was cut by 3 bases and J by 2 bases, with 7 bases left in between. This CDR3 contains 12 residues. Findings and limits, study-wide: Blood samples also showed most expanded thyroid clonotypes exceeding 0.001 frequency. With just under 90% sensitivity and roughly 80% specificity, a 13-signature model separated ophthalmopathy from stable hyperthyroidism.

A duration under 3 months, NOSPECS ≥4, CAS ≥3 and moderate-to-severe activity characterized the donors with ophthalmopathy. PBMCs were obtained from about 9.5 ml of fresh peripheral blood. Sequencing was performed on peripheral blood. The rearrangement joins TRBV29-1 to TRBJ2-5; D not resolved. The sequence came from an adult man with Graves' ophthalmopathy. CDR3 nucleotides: TGCAGCGTTGAGAAACCTCAAGAGACCCAGTACTTC. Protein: CSVEKPQETQYF.